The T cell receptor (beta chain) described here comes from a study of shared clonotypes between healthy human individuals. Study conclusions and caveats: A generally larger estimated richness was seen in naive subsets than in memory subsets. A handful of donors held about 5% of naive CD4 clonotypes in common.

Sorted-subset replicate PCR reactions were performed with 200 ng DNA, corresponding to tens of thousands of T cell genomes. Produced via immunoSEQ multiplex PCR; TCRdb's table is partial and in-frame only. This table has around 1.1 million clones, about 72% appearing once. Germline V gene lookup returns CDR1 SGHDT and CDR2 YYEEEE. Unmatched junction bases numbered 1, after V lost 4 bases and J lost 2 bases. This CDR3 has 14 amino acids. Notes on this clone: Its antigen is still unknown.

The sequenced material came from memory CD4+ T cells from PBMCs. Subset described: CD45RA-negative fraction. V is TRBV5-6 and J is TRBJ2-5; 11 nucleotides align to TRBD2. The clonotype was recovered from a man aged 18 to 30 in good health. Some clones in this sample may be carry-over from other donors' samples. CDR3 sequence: CASSLAGGQETQYF. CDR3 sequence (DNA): TGTGCCAGCAGCCTAGCGGGGGGTCAAGAGACCCAGTACTTC.